The source of this T cell receptor (beta chain) is a study of neurological immune-mediated disorders. 5'RACE with 10-nucleotide random UMIs generated the cDNA. In every sequencing run, more than 170 million TCR-beta sequences were generated from 15-18 subjects. TCRdb used MiXCR to reprocess the 5' RACE reads, holding one entry per CDR3 protein. Among tens of thousands of distinct CDR3 sequences, roughly 13% were seen once, and the ten largest hold roughly 10%. CDR3 length: 14 residues. Trimming pared 4 bases from V and 10 bases from J, leaving 17 bases between. CDR1 and CDR2 (germline): DFQATT, SNEGSKA (reference sequence). Time point denoted: longitudinal time-point 3. Where libraries were unsorted, they were derived from 2 million PBMCs stored at -80 degrees C.

The material sequenced was PBMCs. The origin of this receptor is a male donor with HTLV-1-associated myelopathy (HAM/TSP). The rearrangement joins TRBV20-1 to TRBJ1-6; tentatively, D is TRBD1 (6 bases). CDR3 protein: CSAKRTAMGSPLHF. In DNA, the CDR3 is TGCAGTGCTAAAAGGACAGCCATGGGGTCACCCCTCCACTTT.